A selection of T cell receptor beta chains follows, all from one sample in a study of CD8+ T cells in alopecia areata. Generated by immunoSEQ multiplex PCR, the TCRdb table keeps only in-frame clones and is missing some. Of 120,000 to 150,000 clones listed, less than 65% were seen once; the top ten hold roughly a third. Material for sequencing was CD8+ T cells sorted from blood. The receptors shown here come from a human donor in good health. CDR3s include the opening cysteine and the closing phenylalanine or tryptophan. D genes are given only for firm matches. Expanded clones get a size class; other rows say once, few or many, or leave the size out.

clone size	V gene	D gene	CDR3 length	J gene	CDR3 DNA	CDR3 protein
-	TRBV7-9	-	12	TRBJ2-7	TGTGCCAGCACGGACAGCTCCTACGAGCAGTACTTC	CASTDSSYEQYF
few	TRBV19	-	11	TRBJ1-1	TGTGCCACCTTGGTGGGGACTGAAGCTTTCTTT	CATLVGTEAFF
once	TRBV30	-	16	TRBJ1-2	TGTGCCTGTTACAATTTGCACCGGGACCGAAGTAGGAGCTACACCTTC	CACYNLHRDRSRSYTF
-	TRBV28	TRBD2	15	TRBJ2-7	TGTGCCAGCAGTTTAATGTTAGCGGGCCCCTACGAGCAGTACTTC	CASSLMLAGPYEQYF
-	TRBV7-8	-	15	TRBJ1-5	TGTGCCAGCAGCTCATTAGGAAATAGCAATCAGCCCCAGCATTTT	CASSSLGNSNQPQHF
-	TRBV27	TRBD2	16	TRBJ2-1	TGTGCCAGCAGAGAAGGGATCTGGCGGGAGTCGAATGAGCAGTTCTTC	CASREGIWRESNEQFF
-	TRBV11-1	-	15	TRBJ2-1	TGTGCCAGCAGCCCGGGACCGTCGACCTACAATGAGCAGTTCTTC	CASSPGPSTYNEQFF
-	TRBV15	-	13	TRBJ1-1	TGTGCCACCAGCCGTCCAGGAGGGGGTAGATCTTTCTTT	CATSRPGGGRSFF
-	TRBV29-1	-	15	TRBJ1-2	TGCAGCGTAGAGGACCCACGGGGGGATAACTATGGCTACACCTTC	CSVEDPRGDNYGYTF
few	TRBV5-4	-	12	TRBJ2-2	TGTGCCAGCAGCTTGGTCCCCGGGGAGCTGTTTTTT	CASSLVPGELFF
-	TRBV7-7	TRBD1	21	TRBJ1-4	TGTGCTAGCAGTTGCCTCCGCTCGCTTGGGGGACAGGGTTCGTCTAATGAAAAACTGTTTTTT	CASSCLRSLGGQGSSNEKLFF
-	TRBV7-8	-	15	TRBJ2-3	TGTGCCAGCAGCTTAGGCAGGGCAAACACAGATACGCAGTATTTT	CASSLGRANTDTQYF
-	TRBV29-1	-	14	TRBJ2-1	TGCAGCGTCCCCAGTGTGGCCTCCTACAATGAGCAGTTCTTC	CSVPSVASYNEQFF
-	TRBV6-5	-	14	TRBJ2-3	TGTGCCAGCAGTTACAAGAATGGGCCAGATACGCAGTATTTT	CASSYKNGPDTQYF
-	TRBV9	TRBD1	14	TRBJ1-1	TGTGCCAGCAGCCTGGGACAGGGCCCCACTGAAGCTTTCTTT	CASSLGQGPTEAFF
-	TRBV30	-	13	TRBJ1-1	TGTGCCTGGAGTGGGACATGGAACACTGAAGCTTTCTTT	CAWSGTWNTEAFF
-	TRBV5-6	-	17	TRBJ2-1	TGTGCCAGCAGCGTTTTGGCAGGGTGGAGCTCCTACAATGAGCAGTTCTTC	CASSVLAGWSSYNEQFF
-	TRBV5-1	-	14	TRBJ2-1	TGCGCCAGCAGGTTGGTGCCGACGGACAATGAGCAGTTCTTC	CASRLVPTDNEQFF
once	TRBV15	TRBD2	15	TRBJ2-1	TGTGCCACCAGCAGTGGACTAGCGGGAGGCCATGAGCAGTTCTTC	CATSSGLAGGHEQFF
few	TRBV29-1	-	12	TRBJ2-1	TGCAGCGTTGAACTGGGACGGAGTGAGCAGTTCTTC	CSVELGRSEQFF
-	TRBV29-1	-	13	TRBJ2-7	TGCAGCGTTGAGGGGGCCCATTACTACGAGCAGTACTTC	CSVEGAHYYEQYF
-	TRBV28	-	14	TRBJ2-1	TGTGCCAGCAGCCCCCTAAGCGGCAGCGATGAGCAGTTCTTC	CASSPLSGSDEQFF
once	TRBV6-5	-	13	TRBJ2-7	TGTGCCAGCGGAGACAAAAAGGAGGACGAGCAGTACTTC	CASGDKKEDEQYF
few	TRBV23-1	TRBD2	17	TRBJ2-5	TGCGCCAGCCGTTCCACGGGGACTAGCGGGAGGCAAGAGACCCAGTACTTC	CASRSTGTSGRQETQYF